The 21 T cell receptor beta chains in this list originate from one sample, sequenced in a study of blood T cell repertoires in COVID-19. Generated by immunoSEQ multiplex PCR, the TCRdb table keeps only in-frame clones and is missing some. The sample has about 340,000 clones, around 83% seen once. The sequenced material came from peripheral blood. These receptors all stem from a man aged 25-40 years with active or convalescent COVID-19.

V is TRBV7-9 and J is TRBJ2-2, with TRBD2 matching over 7 bases. The CDR3 is made up of 16 amino acids. The junction had 10 bases not matched to a gene; V was cut back by 4 bases and J by 5 bases. Germline V gene lookup returns CDR1 SEHNR and CDR2 FQNEAQ (reference sequence). This CDR3 is CASSYWGGEKTGELFF. In nucleotides, the CDR3 is TGTGCCAGCAGCTACTGGGGGGGAGAAAAGACCGGGGAGCTGTTTTTT.

CDR3 DNA: TGTGCCAGCAGTCACCCCGGGACAGGGCCTCGACTAAGTCTACCCCAGCATTTT. Its protein product is CASSHPGTGPRLSLPQHF. This chain uses TRBV28 with TRBJ1-5; TRBD1 matches at 9 bases. This CDR3 has 18 amino acids. Germline V lookup: CDR1 MDHEN, CDR2 SYDVKM. Trimming cost V 5 bases and J 10 bases; bases outside gene matches: 21. Full variable domain (missing parts from reference TRBV28 and TRBJ1-5): DVKVTQSSRYLVKRTGEKVFLECVQDMDHENMFWYRQDPGLGLRLIYFSYDVKMKEKGDIPEGYSVSREKKERFSLILESASTNQTSMYLCASSHPGTGPRLSLPQHFGDGTRLSIL.

The chain couples TRBV9 to TRBJ2-1; 9 positions match TRBD1. Germline assignment: CDR1 SGDLS and CDR2 YYNGEE. The CDR3 is 15 amino acids. V shed 1 base and J 8 bases; nucleotides not matched to a gene: 7. DNA for the CDR3: TGTGCCAGCAGCGTAAGGGGACAGGGCGTGGATGAGCAGTTCTTC. Protein product: CASSVRGQGVDEQFF.

The chain carries TRBV5-4 and TRBJ1-4, with 8 bases identical to TRBD1. Per the germline V gene, CDR1 is SGHNT and CDR2 is YYREEE (reference sequence). Losses at the gene ends were 3 bases for V and 4 bases for J; bases not matched to a gene: 5. CDR3 length: 15 residues. CDR3 in DNA: TGTGCCAGCAGCTCCAACAGGGGGGGTAATGAAAAACTGTTTTTT. Encoded protein: CASSSNRGGNEKLFF.

Here the CDR3 reads CAWSDPGQSYEQYF. Written as DNA, the CDR3 is TGTGCCTGGAGTGATCCGGGACAATCCTACGAGCAGTACTTC. This chain joins TRBV30 and TRBJ2-7, with a weak D call TRBD1 (6 bases). CDR3 size: 14 residues. Germline V gives CDR1 GTSNPN, CDR2 SVGIG (reference sequence). V was trimmed by 1 base and J by 1 base, leaving 11 bases between them.

The chain is built from TRBV28 and TRBJ2-1; D remains ambiguous. V was shortened by 3 bases and J by 4 bases, with 4 bases between the two germline ends. The CDR3 is 12 residues long. From germline, CDR1 is MDHEN and CDR2 SYDVKM. The DNA of the CDR3 is TGTGCCAGCAGTTTCGGTTACAATGAGCAGTTCTTC. This sequence encodes CASSFGYNEQFF.

The chain couples TRBV10-3 to TRBJ1-1, with D possibly matching TRBD1 (6 bases). The V and J ends lost 7 bases and 1 base respectively, with 13 bases between them. This CDR3 region has 14 residues. Looked up from germline, CDR1 is ENHRY and CDR2 is SYGVKD. CDR3 loop: CAINLDSQNTEAFF. CDR3 coding DNA: TGTGCCATCAACCTGGACAGCCAGAACACTGAAGCTTTCTTT.

This clone was detected only a few times. The rearrangement links TRBV7-2 to TRBJ2-1; D perhaps matches TRBD2 (5 bases). Between the trimmed V and J ends, which lost 5 bases and 7 bases, there was a span of 15 bases. Germline V gene data show CDR1 as SGHTA and CDR2 as FQGNSA. This CDR3 contains 14 residues. The CDR3 is CASSALPSSNEQFF. CDR3 bases: TGTGCCAGCAGCGCTCTACCTAGCAGTAATGAGCAGTTCTTC.

This chain joins TRBV9 and TRBJ1-4, with D unclear. CDR3 length equals 14 residues. Germline V gene sequence: CDR1 SGDLS, CDR2 YYNGEE. The V and J ends lost 7 bases and 4 bases respectively, with 14 bases between them. This chain's CDR3 is CASSGEGVNEKLFF. The CDR3 coding sequence is TGTGCCAGCTCTGGGGAGGGTGTTAATGAAAAACTGTTTTTT.

This chain links TRBV6-1 with TRBJ1-4, with no clear D. Germline V CDR1 and CDR2: MNHNS, SASEGT. V was cut by 2 bases and J by 6 bases, with 16 bases left in between. The CDR3 contains 16 residues. Here the CDR3 DNA reads TGTGCCAGCAGTGAACCCCGATCCCTAGCAGATGAAAAACTGTTTTTT. Translated: CASSEPRSLADEKLFF.

The chain couples TRBV6-4 to TRBJ2-3, with 10 bases matching TRBD2. V lost 4 bases to trimming and J lost 5 bases; unmatched junction nucleotides: 6. The CDR3 totals 15 residues. The V gene's germline CDR1 is MRHNA and CDR2 SNTAGT. The CDR3 sequence is CASSVSSGGGDTQYF. DNA for the CDR3: TGTGCCAGCAGTGTTTCTAGCGGGGGTGGAGATACGCAGTATTTT.

This sequence joins TRBV30 and TRBJ1-5, with no clear D. This CDR3 comprises 12 residues. The germline CDR1 and CDR2 sequences are GTSNPN and SVGIG (reference sequence). Trimming removed 4 bases at V and 3 bases at J, with 7 bases between. DNA of the CDR3: TGTGCCTGGACTAAGTTCAATCAGCCCCAGCATTTT. This gives the protein CAWTKFNQPQHF.

The chain is built from TRBV18 and TRBJ2-1; tentatively, D is TRBD2 (6 bases). The germline V gene has CDR1 KGHSH and CDR2 LQKENI. This CDR3 has 13 residues. Trimming stripped 2 bases from V and 10 bases from J, with 12 bases between. The CDR3 loop reads CASSPLMGGEQFF. The CDR3 nucleotides read TGTGCCAGCTCACCATTGATGGGGGGAGAGCAGTTCTTC.

The chain uses TRBV5-1 and TRBJ1-5; D call uncertain. The CDR3 contains 15 residues. The V gene lost 0 bases and the J gene lost 3 bases, with 10 bases spanning the gap. Germline V CDR1 and CDR2: SGHRS, YFSETQ. The CDR3 sequence: CASSLDSRHNQPQHF. In DNA, the CDR3 is TGCGCCAGCAGCTTGGATTCCAGACACAATCAGCCCCAGCATTTT. Looking up the rest from reference TRBV5-1 and TRBJ1-5 gives the full variable domain: KAGVTQTPRYLIKTRGQQVTLSCSPISGHRSVSWYQQTPGQGLQFLFEYFSETQRNKGNFPGRFSGRQFSNSRSEMNVSTLELGDSALYLCASSLDSRHNQPQHFGDGTRLSIL.

The chain joins TRBV7-8 to TRBJ2-5, with a tentative D call TRBD1 (5 bases). The CDR3 has 16 residues. Trimming took off 0 bases at V and 4 bases at J, with 15 bases between the two ends. Germline V gene lookup returns CDR1 SGHVS and CDR2 FQNEAQ. CDR3 protein: CASSLAQGRSRETQYF. CDR3 bases: TGTGCCAGCAGCTTAGCGCAGGGCCGATCTCGAGAGACCCAGTACTTC.

The sample holds many counts of this clone. V gene TRBV25-1 combines with J gene TRBJ2-1; 12 nucleotides line up with TRBD1. V was clipped by 4 bases and J by 9 bases; unmatched bases: 4. The CDR3 spans 14 residues. The germline CDR1 and CDR2 sequences are MGHDK and SYGVNS. In DNA, the CDR3 is TGTGCCAGCAGTGGGGACAGGGGGCAGGGTGAGCAGTTCTTC. It translates to CASSGDRGQGEQFF.

The rearrangement uses TRBV13 and TRBJ2-7, with TRBD1 matching 10 bases. CDR3 size: 15 residues. Trimming took 7 bases from V and 5 from J; bases not matched to a gene: 11. The germline CDR1 and CDR2 sequences are PRHDT and FYEKMQ (reference sequence). CDR3 loop: CASTLTGQGPHEQYF. The CDR3 DNA reads TGTGCCAGCACCCTGACGGGACAGGGGCCACACGAGCAGTACTTC.

This sequence joins TRBV20-1 and TRBJ2-2, with TRBD2 matching over 7 bases. After removal of 3 bases from V and 5 bases from J, the junction contained 0 bases not matched to a gene. This CDR3 region has 12 residues. Germline lookup yields CDR1 DFQATT and CDR2 SNEGSKA (reference sequence). CDR3 in amino acids: CSASSGTGELFF. The DNA of the CDR3 is TGCAGTGCTAGTAGCGGGACCGGGGAGCTGTTTTTT.

J is TRBJ1-6 and V is TRBV9, with D unresolved. Germline CDR1 reads SGDLS; CDR2 reads YYNGEE. The CDR3 sequence is 14 residues long. V lost 5 bases and J lost 4, with 10 bases in between. The DNA for the CDR3 is TGTGCCAGCAGTAAATATACTTATAATTCACCCCTCCACTTT. Residues: CASSKYTYNSPLHF.

The V and J genes are TRBV11-2 and TRBJ2-7; D is perhaps TRBD1 (6 bases). There are 17 residues in the CDR3. V dropped 4 bases and J dropped 3 bases, with 22 bases sitting between them. The germline gives CDR1 SGHAT, CDR2 FQNNGV. The CDR3 DNA is TGTGCCAGCAGCTCCTCCTACCTCCGTACAGGGAACTACGAGCAGTACTTC. Residues: CASSSSYLRTGNYEQYF.

This chain joins TRBV6-4 and TRBJ1-2; 8 nucleotides match TRBD1. CDR1 and CDR2 from the germline V gene are MRHNA and SNTAGT. The ends lost 5 bases at V and 8 bases at J; junction bases unmatched: 7. CDR3 size: 13 residues. CDR3 coding DNA: TGTGCCAGCAGTTCCGACAGGGGCAAAGGCTACACCTTC. This gives the protein CASSSDRGKGYTF.